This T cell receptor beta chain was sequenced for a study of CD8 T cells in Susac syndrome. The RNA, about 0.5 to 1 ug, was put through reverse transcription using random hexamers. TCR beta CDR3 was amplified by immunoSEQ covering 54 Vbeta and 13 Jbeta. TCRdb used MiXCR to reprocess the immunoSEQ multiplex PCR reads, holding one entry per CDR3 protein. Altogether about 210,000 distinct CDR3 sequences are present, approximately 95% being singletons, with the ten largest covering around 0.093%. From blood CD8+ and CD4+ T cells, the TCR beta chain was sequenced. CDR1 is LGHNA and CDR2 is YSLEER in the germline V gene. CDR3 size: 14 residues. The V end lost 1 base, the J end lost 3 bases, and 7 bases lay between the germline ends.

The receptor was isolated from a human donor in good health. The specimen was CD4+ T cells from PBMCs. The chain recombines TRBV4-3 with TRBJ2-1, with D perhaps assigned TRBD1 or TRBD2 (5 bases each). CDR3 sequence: CASSQVGVYNEQFF. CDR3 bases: TGCGCCAGCAGCCAAGTGGGGGTCTACAATGAGCAGTTCTTC.